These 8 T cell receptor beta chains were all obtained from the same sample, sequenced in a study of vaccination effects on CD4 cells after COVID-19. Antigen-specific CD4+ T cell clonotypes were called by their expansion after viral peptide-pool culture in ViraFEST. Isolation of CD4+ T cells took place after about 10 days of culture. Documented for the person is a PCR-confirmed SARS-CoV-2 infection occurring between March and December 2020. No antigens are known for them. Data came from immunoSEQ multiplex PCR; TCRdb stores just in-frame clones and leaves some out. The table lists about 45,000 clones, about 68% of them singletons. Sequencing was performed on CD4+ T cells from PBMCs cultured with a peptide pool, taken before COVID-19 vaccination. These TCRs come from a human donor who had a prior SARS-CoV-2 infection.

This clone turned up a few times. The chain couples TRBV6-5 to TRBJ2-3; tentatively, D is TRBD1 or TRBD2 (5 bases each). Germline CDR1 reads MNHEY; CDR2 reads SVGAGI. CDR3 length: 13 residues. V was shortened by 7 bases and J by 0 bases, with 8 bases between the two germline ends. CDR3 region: CASKGPSTDTQYF. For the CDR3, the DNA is TGTGCCAGCAAGGGACCTAGCACAGATACGCAGTATTTT.

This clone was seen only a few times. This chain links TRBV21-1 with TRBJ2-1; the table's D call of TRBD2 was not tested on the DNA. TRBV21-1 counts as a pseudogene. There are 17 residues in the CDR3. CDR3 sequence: CASSKGKALRIYNEQFF. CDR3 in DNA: TGTGCCAGCAGCAAAGGAAAGGCTTTGAGGATTTACAATGAGCAGTTCTTC.

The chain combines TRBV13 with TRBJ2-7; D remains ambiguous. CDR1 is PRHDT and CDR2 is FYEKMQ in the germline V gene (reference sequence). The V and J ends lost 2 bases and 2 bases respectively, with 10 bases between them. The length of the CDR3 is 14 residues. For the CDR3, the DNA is TGTGCCAGCAGCTTACCCGGGCTAGCCTACGAGCAGTACTTC. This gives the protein CASSLPGLAYEQYF.

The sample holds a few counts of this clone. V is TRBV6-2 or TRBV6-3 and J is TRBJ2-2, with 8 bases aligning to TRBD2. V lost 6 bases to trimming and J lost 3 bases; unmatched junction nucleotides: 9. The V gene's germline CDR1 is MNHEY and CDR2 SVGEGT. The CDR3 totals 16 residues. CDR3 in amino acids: CASSLSGGAYTGELFF. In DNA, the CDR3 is TGTGCCAGCAGCCTTTCGGGGGGGGCTTACACCGGGGAGCTGTTTTTT.

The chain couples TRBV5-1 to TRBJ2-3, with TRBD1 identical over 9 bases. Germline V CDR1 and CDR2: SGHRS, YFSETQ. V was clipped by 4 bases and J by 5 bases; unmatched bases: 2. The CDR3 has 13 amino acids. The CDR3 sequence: CASSRDREDTQYF. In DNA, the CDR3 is TGCGCCAGCAGCAGGGACAGGGAAGATACGCAGTATTTT.

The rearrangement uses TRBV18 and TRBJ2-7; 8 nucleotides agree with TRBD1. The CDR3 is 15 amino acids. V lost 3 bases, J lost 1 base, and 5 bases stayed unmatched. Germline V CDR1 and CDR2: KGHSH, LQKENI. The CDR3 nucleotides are TGTGCCAGCTCACCCCGAGGACAGGGTTCCTACGAGCAGTACTTC. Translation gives CASSPRGQGSYEQYF. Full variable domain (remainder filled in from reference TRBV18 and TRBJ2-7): NAGVMQNPRHLVRRRGQEARLRCSPMKGHSHVYWYRQLPEEGLKFMVYLQKENIIDESGMPKERFSAEFPKEGPSILRIQQVVRGDSAAYFCASSPRGQGSYEQYFGPGTRLTVT.

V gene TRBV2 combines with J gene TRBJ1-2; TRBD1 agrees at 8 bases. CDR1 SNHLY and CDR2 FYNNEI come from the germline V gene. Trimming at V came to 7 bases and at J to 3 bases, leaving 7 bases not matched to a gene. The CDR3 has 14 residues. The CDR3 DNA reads TGTGCCAGCAATGCAGGGGGCAAGGACTATGGCTACACCTTC. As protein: CASNAGGKDYGYTF.

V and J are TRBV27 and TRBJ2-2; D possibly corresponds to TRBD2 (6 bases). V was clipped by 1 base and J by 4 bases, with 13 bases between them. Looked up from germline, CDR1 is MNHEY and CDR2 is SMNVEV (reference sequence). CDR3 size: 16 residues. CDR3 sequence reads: CASSLWQGGGTGELFF. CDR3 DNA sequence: TGTGCCAGCAGTTTATGGCAGGGAGGAGGCACCGGGGAGCTGTTTTTT.